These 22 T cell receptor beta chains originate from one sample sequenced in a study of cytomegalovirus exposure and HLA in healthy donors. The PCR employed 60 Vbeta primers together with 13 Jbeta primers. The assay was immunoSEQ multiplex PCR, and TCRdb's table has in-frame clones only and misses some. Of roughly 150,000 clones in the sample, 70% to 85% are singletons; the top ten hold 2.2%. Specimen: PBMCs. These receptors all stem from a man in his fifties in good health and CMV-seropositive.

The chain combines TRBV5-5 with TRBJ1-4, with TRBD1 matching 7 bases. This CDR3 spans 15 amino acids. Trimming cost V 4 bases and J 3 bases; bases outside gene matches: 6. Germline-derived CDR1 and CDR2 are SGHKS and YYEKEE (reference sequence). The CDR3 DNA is TGTGCCAGCAGCCCAAGGGACAGACCTAATGAAAAACTGTTTTTT. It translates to CASSPRDRPNEKLFF.

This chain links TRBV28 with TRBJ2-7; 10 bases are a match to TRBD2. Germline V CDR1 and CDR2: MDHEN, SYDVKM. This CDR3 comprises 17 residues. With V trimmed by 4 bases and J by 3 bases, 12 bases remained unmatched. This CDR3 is CASSSHPGLAVRYEQYF. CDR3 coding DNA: TGTGCCAGCAGTTCGCACCCCGGACTAGCGGTCCGCTACGAGCAGTACTTC.

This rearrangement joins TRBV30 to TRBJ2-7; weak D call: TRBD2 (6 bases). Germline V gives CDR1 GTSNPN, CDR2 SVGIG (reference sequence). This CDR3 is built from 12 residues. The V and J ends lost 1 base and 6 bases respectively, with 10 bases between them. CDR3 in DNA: TGTGCCTGGAGTGGGGGGGACTCCGAGCAGTACTTC. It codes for CAWSGGDSEQYF. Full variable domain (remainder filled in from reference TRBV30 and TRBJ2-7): SQTIHQWPATLVQPVGSPLSLECTVEGTSNPNLYWYRQAAGRGLQLLFYSVGIGQISSEVPQNLSASRPQDRQFILSSKKLLLSDSGFYLCAWSGGDSEQYFGPGTRLTVT.

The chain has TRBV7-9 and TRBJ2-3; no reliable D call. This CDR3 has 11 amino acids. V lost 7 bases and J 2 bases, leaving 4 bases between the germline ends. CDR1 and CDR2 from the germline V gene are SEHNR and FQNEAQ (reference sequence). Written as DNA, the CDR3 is TGTGCCAGCACTTCCACAGATACGCAGTATTTT. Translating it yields CASTSTDTQYF.

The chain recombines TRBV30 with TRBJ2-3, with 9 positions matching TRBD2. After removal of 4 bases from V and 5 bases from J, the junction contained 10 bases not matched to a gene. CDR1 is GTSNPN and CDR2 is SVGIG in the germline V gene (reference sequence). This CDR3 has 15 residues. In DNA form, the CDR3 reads TGTGCCTGGAAGGCGCGGGGGGGGTTCGGAGATACGCAGTATTTT. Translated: CAWKARGGFGDTQYF.

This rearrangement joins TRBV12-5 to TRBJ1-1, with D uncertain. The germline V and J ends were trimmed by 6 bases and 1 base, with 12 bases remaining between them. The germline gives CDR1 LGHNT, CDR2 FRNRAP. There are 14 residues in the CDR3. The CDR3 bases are TGTGCTAGTGGCGTAGGAGCGGGGAACACTGAAGCTTTCTTT. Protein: CASGVGAGNTEAFF.

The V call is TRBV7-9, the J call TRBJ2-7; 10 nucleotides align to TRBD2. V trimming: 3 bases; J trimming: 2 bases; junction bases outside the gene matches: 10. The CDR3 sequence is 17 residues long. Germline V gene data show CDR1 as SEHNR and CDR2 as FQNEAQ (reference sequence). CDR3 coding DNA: TGTGCCAGCAGCTTCTGGTATGGACTAGCGGAGACCTACGAGCAGTACTTC. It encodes CASSFWYGLAETYEQYF. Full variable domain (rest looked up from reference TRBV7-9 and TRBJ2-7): DTGVSQNPRHKITKRGQNVTFRCDPISEHNRLYWYRQTLGQGPEFLTYFQNEAQLEKSRLLSDRFSAERPKGSFSTLEIQRTEQGDSAMYLCASSFWYGLAETYEQYFGPGTRLTVT.

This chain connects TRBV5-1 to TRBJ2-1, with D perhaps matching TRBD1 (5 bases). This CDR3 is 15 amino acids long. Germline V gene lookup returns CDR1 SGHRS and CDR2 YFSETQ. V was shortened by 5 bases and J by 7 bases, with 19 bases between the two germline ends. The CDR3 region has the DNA TGCGCCAGCAGGGAAGGTCAGGGTAGGGTTAATGAGCAGTTCTTC. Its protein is CASREGQGRVNEQFF.

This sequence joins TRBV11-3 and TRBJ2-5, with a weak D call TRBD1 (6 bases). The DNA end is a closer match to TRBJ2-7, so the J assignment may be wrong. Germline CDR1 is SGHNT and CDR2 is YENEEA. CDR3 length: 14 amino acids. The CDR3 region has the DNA TGTGCCAGCAGCTTAGAGGACAGCTCCTACGAGCAGTACTTC. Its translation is CASSLEDSSYEQYF.

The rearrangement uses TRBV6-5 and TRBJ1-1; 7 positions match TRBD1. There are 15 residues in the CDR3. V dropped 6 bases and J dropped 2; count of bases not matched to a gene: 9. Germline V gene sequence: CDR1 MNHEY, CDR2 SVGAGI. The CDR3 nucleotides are TGTGCCAGCAGCCCAGGGGGTCTAGTTAACACTGAAGCTTTCTTT. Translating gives CASSPGGLVNTEAFF.

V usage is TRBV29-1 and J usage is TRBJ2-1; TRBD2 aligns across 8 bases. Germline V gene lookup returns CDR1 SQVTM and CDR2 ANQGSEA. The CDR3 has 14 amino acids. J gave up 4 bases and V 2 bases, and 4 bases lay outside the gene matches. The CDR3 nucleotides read TGCAGCGTTGAACCGGGGGGGTTTTACAATGAGCAGTTCTTC. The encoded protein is CSVEPGGFYNEQFF.

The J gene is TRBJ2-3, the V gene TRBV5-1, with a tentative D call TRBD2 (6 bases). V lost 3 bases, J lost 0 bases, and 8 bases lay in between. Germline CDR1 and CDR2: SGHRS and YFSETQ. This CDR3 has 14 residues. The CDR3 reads CASSSSGSTDTQYF. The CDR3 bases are TGCGCCAGCAGCTCAAGCGGGAGCACAGATACGCAGTATTTT.

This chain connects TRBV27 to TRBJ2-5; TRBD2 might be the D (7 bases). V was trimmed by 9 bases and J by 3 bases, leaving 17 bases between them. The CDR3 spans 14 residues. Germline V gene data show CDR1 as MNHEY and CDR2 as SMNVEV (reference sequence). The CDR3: CASTHGGPKETQYF. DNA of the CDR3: TGTGCCAGTACACACGGGGGGCCGAAAGAGACCCAGTACTTC.

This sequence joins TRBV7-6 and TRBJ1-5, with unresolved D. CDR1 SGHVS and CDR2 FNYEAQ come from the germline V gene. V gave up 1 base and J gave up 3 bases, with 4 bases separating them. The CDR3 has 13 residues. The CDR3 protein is CASSLGANQPQHF. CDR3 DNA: TGTGCCAGCAGCTTAGGGGCCAATCAGCCCCAGCATTTT.

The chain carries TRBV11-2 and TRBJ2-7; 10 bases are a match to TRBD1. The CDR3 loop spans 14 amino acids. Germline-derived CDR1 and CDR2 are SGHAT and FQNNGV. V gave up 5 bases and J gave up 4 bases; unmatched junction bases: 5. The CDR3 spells CASSTQGQGYEQYF. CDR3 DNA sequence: TGTGCCAGCAGCACACAGGGACAGGGGTACGAGCAGTACTTC.

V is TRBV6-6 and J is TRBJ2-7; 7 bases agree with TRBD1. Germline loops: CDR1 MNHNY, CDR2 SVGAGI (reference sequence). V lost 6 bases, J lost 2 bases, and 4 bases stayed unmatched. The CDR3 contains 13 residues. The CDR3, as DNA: TGTGCCAGCAGCTGGGACAGCCCCTACGAGCAGTACTTC. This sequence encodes CASSWDSPYEQYF.

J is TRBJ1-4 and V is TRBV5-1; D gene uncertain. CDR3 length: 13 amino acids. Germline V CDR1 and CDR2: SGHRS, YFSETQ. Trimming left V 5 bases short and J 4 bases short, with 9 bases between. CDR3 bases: TGCGCCAGCAGAACAGAAAATAATGAAAAACTGTTTTTT. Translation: CASRTENNEKLFF.

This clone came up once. Written as DNA, the CDR3 is TGCGCCAGCAGTGAGTCTGGGACAAGCTATGGCTACACCTTC. Encoded protein: CASSESGTSYGYTF. The chain couples TRBV10-1 to TRBJ1-2, with D perhaps TRBD1 (6 bases). The V end was cut by 0 bases, the J end by 4 bases, with 9 bases between. Germline V gene lookup returns CDR1 WNHNN and CDR2 SYGVQD (reference sequence). The CDR3 loop spans 14 amino acids.

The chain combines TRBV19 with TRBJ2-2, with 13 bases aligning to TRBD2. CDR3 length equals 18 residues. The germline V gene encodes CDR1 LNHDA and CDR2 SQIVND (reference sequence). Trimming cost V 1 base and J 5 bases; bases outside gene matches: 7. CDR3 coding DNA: TGTGCCAGTAGTATAGTACTAGCGGGGGGGCCAAGGACCGGGGAGCTGTTTTTT. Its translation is CASSIVLAGGPRTGELFF.

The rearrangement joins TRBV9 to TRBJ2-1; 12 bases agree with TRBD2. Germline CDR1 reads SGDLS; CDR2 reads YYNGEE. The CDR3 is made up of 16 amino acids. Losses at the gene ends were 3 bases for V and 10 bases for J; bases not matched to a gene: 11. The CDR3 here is CASSGPSSGGAREQFF. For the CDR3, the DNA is TGTGCCAGCAGCGGCCCTTCTAGCGGGGGGGCCAGGGAGCAGTTCTTC.

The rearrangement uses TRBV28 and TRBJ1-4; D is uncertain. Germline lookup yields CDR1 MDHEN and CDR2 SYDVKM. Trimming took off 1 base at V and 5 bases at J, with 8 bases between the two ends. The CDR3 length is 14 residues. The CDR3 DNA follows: TGTGCCAGCAGTTTATTCCCAATGAATGAAAAACTGTTTTTT. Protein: CASSLFPMNEKLFF.

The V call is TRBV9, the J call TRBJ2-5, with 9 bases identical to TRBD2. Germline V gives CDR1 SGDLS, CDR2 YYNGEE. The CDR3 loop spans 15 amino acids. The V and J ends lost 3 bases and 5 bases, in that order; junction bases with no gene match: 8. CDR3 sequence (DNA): TGTGCCAGCAGCGCTGCGGGGGGGCCTTTGGAGACCCAGTACTTC. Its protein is CASSAAGGPLETQYF.